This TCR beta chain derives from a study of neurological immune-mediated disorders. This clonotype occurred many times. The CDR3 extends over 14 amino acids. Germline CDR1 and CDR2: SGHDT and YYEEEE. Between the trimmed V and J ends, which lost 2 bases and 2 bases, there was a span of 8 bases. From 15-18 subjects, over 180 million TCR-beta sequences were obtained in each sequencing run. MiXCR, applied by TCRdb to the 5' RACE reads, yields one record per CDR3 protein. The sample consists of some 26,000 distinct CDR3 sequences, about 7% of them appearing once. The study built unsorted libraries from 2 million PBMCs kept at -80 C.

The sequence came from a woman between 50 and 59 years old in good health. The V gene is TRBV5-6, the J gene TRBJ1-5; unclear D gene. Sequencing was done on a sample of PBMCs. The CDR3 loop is CASSFQSGNQPQHF. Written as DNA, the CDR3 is TGTGCCAGCAGCTTTCAGTCTGGCAATCAGCCCCAGCATTTT.